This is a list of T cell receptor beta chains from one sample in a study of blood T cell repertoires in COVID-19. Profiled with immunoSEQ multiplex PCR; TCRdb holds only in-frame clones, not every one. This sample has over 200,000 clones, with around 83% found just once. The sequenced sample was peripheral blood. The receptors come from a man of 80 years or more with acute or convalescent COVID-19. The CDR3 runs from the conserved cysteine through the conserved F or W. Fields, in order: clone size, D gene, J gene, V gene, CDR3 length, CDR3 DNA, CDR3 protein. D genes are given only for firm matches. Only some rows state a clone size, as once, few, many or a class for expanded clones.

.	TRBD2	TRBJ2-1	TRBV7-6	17	TGTGCCAGCAGCTTAGGTACTAGCGAGAACTTCTACAATGAGCAGTTCTTC	CASSLGTSENFYNEQFF
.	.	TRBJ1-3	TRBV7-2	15	TGTGCCAGCAGCTCCCCGAGGGCAGGCGGAAACACCATATATTTT	CASSSPRAGGNTIYF
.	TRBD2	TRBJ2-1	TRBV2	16	TGTGCCAGCAGTGTCCGGACTAGCGGAAATTACAATGAGCAGTTCTTC	CASSVRTSGNYNEQFF
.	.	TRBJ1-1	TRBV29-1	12	TGCAGCGTTGCCCTCGGAGGCACTGAAGCTTTCTTT	CSVALGGTEAFF
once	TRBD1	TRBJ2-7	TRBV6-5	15	TGTGCCAGCAGTTACGCCTTGACAGGGGCCACCGAGCAGTACTTC	CASSYALTGATEQYF
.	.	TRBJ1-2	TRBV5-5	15	TGTGCCAGCAGCAAGTTGACAGGCGCTAACTATGGCTACACCTTC	CASSKLTGANYGYTF
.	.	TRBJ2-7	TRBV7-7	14	TGTGCTAGCAGCTTAGCGAGGGTTTCCTACGAGCAGTACTTC	CASSLARVSYEQYF
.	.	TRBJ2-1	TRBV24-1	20	TGTGCCACCAGTGATTTGGTTCTGGTTAGGCGGGACCCACCCTACAATGAGCAGTTCTTC	CATSDLVLVRRDPPYNEQFF
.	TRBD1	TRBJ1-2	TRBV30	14	TGTGCCTGGGAAGGGACAGGGGGTCTCCATGGCTACACCTTC	CAWEGTGGLHGYTF
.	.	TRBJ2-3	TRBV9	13	TGTGCCAGCAACGGAGGGGATCCAGATACGCAGTATTTT	CASNGGDPDTQYF
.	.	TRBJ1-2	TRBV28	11	TGTGCCAGCAACAACATGTATGGCTACACCTTC	CASNNMYGYTF
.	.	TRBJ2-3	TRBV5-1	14	TGCGCCAGCAGCTTGGCCTCAGAGGCAGATACGCAGTATTTT	CASSLASEADTQYF
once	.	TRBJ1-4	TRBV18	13	TGTGCCAGCTCTCTGGGCATCAATGAAAAACTGTTTTTT	CASSLGINEKLFF
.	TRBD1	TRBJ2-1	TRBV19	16	TGTGCCAGTAGTCCAACCGACAGGGGGCGGCCCAATGAGCAGTTCTTC	CASSPTDRGRPNEQFF
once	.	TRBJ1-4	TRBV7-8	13	TGTGCCAGCAGCTTGCCACAGGGTGAAAAACTGTTTTTT	CASSLPQGEKLFF
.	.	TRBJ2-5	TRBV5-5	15	TGTGCCAGCAGCTTGGCCTTGTCGGGCCAAGAGACCCAGTACTTC	CASSLALSGQETQYF
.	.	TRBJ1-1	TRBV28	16	TGTGCCAGCAGTTTTGTAGAGGGGAGGGGGAACACTGAAGCTTTCTTT	CASSFVEGRGNTEAFF
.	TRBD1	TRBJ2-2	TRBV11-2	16	TGTGCCAGCAGCTTACAACAGGGGGTGAACACCGGGGAGCTGTTTTTT	CASSLQQGVNTGELFF
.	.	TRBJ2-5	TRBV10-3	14	TGTGCCATCAGTGACACAGGGTTGCAGGAGACCCAGTACTTC	CAISDTGLQETQYF
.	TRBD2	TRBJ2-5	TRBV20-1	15	TGCAGTGCTAGTTTGGGGACTAGCGGGAGAGAGACCCAGTACTTC	CSASLGTSGRETQYF
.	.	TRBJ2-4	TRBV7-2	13	TGTGCCAGCAGCTTAGAGAGCTACGGCATTCAGTACTTC	CASSLESYGIQYF
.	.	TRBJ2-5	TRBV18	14	TGTGCCAGCTCAACGGACAGCCTAGGGGAGACCCAGTACTTC	CASSTDSLGETQYF
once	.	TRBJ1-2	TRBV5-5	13	TGTGCCAGCAGCACAAGACAGAGCGATGGCTACACCTTC	CASSTRQSDGYTF
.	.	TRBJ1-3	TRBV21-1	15	TGTGCCAGCAGCAAAGCCCCTCCCTCTGGAAACACCATATATTTT	CASSKAPPSGNTIYF
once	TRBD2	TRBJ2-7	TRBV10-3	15	TGTGCCATCAGTGCCACTAGCGGGAGTCCGGGAGAGCAGTACTTC	CAISATSGSPGEQYF
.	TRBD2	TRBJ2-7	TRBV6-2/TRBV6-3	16	TGTGCCAGCAGCCCTACTACTAGCGGGGGGACCTACGAGCAGTACTTC	CASSPTTSGGTYEQYF
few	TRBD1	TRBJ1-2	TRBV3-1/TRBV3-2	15	TGTGCCAGCAGCCGGAAAAGACAGGGGAACTATGGCTACACCTTC	CASSRKRQGNYGYTF
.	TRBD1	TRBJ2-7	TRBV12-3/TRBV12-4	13	TGTGCCAGCAGCTCAGGGGGCTCCTACGAGCAGTACTTC	CASSSGGSYEQYF
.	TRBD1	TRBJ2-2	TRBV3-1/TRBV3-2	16	TGTGCCAGCAGCCACTACAGGGGGCAGGACACCGGGGAGCTGTTTTTT	CASSHYRGQDTGELFF
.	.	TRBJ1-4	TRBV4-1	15	TGCGCCAGCGAACGGGGGGACGGTAGCGGTGAAAAACTGTTTTTT	CASERGDGSGEKLFF
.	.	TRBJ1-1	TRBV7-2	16	TGTGCCAGCAGCCGCAAAAGTGGACAGCTGAACACTGAAGCTTTCTTT	CASSRKSGQLNTEAFF
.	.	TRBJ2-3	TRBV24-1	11	TGTGCCACGACAGACACAGATACGCAGTATTTT	CATTDTDTQYF
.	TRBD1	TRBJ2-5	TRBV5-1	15	TGCGCCAGCAGCCCCGGACAGGGGATTTCGGAGACCCAGTACTTC	CASSPGQGISETQYF
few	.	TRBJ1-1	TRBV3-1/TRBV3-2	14	TGTGCCAGCAGCCATACAAGAGGGAACACTGAAGCTTTCTTT	CASSHTRGNTEAFF
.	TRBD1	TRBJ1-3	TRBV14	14	TGTGCCAGCAGGCGACAGGGCTACGGAAACACCATATATTTT	CASRRQGYGNTIYF
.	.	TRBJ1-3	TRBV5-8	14	TGTGCCAGCGGGGAACCAGGGGCCGGAAACACCATATATTTT	CASGEPGAGNTIYF
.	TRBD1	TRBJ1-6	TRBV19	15	TGTGCCAGTAGAAGGACAGGGGTCGATAATTCACCCCTCCACTTT	CASRRTGVDNSPLHF
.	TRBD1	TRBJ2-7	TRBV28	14	TGTGCCAGCAGTTCGGGACAGCTACCCTACGAGCAGTACTTC	CASSSGQLPYEQYF
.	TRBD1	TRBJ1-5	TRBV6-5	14	TGTGCCAGCAGCGGGACAGGGCTCACTCAGCCCCAGCATTTT	CASSGTGLTQPQHF
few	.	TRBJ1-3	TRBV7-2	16	TGTGCCAGCAGCCCCCGGCCCTCAGGGGCCGGAAACACCATATATTTT	CASSPRPSGAGNTIYF
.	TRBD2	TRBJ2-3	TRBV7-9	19	TGTGCCAGCAGCCTTCCGACTAGCGGGAGATCCCCGGGAGCAGATACGCAGTATTTT	CASSLPTSGRSPGADTQYF
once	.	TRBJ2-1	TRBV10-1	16	TGCGCCAGCAGCTCCAGGGCGTTTGGCTCCTACAATGAGCAGTTCTTC	CASSSRAFGSYNEQFF
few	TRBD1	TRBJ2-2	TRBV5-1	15	TGCGCCAGCAGCCCGTGGACAGGGGGCACCGGGGAGCTGTTTTTT	CASSPWTGGTGELFF
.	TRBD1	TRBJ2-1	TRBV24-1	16	TGTGCCACCAGTGACCCACAGGGGATGTACCACAATGAGCAGTTCTTC	CATSDPQGMYHNEQFF
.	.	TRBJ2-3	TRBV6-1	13	TGTGCCAGCAGTGAAAGCGGCCCAGATACGCAGTATTTT	CASSESGPDTQYF
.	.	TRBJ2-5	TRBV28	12	TGTGCCAGCATGCTGCTAGGAGAGACCCAGTACTTC	CASMLLGETQYF
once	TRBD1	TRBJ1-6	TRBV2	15	TGTGCCAGCAGTGCTAACAGGGGGCGGAATTCACCCCTCCACTTT	CASSANRGRNSPLHF
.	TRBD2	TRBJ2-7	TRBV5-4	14	TGTGCCAGCAGCTTGACTAGCGGGAAGGACGAGCAGTACTTC	CASSLTSGKDEQYF